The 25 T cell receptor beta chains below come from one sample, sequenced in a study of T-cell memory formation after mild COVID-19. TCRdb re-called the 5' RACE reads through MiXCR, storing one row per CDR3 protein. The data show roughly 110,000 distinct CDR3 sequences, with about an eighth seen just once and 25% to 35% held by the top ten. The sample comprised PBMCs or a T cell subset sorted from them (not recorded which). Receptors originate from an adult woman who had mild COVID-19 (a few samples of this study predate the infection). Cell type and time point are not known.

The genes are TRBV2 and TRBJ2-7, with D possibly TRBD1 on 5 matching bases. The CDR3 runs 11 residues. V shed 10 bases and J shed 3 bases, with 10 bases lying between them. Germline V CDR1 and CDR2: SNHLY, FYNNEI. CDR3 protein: CATRQFYEQYF. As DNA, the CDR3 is TGTGCCACACGACAGTTCTACGAGCAGTACTTC.

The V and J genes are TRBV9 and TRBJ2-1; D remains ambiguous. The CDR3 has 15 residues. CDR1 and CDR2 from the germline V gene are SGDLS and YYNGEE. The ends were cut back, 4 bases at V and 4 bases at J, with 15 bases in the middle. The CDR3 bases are TGTGCCAGCAGCCGCCGGCCCGGGCAATACAATGAGCAGTTCTTC. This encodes CASSRRPGQYNEQFF.

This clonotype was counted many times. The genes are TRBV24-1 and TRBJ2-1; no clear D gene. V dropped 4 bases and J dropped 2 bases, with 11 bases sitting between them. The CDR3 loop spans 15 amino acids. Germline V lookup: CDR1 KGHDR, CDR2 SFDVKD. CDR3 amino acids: CATSEPGWTYNEQFF. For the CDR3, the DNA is TGTGCCACCAGTGAGCCCGGTTGGACCTACAATGAGCAGTTCTTC.

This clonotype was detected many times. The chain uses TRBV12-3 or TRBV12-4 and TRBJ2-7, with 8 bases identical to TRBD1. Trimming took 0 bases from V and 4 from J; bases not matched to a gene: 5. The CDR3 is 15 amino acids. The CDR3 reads CASSLAGQGEYEQYF. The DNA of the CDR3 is TGTGCCAGCAGTTTAGCTGGACAGGGAGAATACGAGCAGTACTTC.

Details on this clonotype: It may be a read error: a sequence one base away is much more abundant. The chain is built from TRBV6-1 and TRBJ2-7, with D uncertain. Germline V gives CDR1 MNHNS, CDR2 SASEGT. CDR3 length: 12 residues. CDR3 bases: TGTTCCAGCAGTGAACCCGAGGACGAGCAGTACTTC. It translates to CSSSEPEDEQYF.

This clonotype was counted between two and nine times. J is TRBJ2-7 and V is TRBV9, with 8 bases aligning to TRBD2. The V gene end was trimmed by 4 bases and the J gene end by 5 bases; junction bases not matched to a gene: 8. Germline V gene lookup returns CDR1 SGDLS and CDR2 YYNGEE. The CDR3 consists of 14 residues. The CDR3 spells CASSPSGGADEQYF. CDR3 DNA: TGTGCCAGCAGCCCTTCCGGGGGGGCTGACGAGCAGTACTTC.

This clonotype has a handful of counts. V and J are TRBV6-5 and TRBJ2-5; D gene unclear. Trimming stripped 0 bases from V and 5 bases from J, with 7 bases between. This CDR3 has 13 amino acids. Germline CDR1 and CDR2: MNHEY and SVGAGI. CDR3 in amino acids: CASSYSLMETQYF. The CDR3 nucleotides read TGTGCCAGCAGTTACTCGTTGATGGAGACCCAGTACTTC.

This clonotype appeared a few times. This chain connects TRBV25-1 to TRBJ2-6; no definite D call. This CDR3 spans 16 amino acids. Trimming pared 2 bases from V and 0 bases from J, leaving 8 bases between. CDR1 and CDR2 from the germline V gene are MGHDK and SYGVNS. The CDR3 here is CASSEPTDSGANVLTF. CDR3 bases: TGTGCCAGCAGTGAACCTACAGACTCTGGGGCCAACGTCCTGACTTTC.

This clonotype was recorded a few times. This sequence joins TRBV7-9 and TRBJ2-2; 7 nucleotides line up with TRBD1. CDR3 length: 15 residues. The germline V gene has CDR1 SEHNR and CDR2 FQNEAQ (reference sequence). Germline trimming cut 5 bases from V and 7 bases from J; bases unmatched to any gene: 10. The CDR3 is CASSPVGTVNGELFF. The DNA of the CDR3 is TGTGCCAGCAGCCCCGTGGGGACAGTAAACGGGGAGCTGTTTTTT.

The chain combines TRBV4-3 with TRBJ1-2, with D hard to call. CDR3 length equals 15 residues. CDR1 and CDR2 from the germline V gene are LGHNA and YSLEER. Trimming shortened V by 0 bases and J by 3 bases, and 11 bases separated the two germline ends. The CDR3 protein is CASSQEGRGYYGYTF. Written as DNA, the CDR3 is TGCGCCAGCAGCCAAGAAGGCAGAGGGTACTATGGCTACACCTTC.

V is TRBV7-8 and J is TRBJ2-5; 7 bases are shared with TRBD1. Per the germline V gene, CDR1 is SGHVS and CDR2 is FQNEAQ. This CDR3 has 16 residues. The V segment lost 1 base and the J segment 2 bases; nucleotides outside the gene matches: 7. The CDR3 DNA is TGTGCCAGCAGCTTAGGACAGGGACGTCCTCAAGAGACCCAGTACTTC. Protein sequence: CASSLGQGRPQETQYF.

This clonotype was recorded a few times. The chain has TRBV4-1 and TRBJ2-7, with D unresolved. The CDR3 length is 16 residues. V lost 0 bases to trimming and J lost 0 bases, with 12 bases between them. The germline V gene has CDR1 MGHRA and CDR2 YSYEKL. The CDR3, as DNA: TGCGCCAGCAGCCAAGAGGAACAGTCCCTCTCCTACGAGCAGTACTTC. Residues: CASSQEEQSLSYEQYF.

In nucleotides, the CDR3 is TGTGCCAGCACCCCGGGGGGGGCTTGGAATTCACCCCTCCACTTT. Its translation is CASTPGGAWNSPLHF. The genes are TRBV27 and TRBJ1-6; TRBD1 might be the D (6 bases). The germline V and J ends were trimmed by 7 bases and 7 bases, with 17 bases remaining between them. The CDR3 totals 15 residues. Germline V CDR1 and CDR2: MNHEY, SMNVEV (reference sequence).

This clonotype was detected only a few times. The CDR3 DNA follows: TGTGCCAGCTCAGGACTAGCGGGAGCGACGTACAATGAGCAGTTCTTC. It specifies CASSGLAGATYNEQFF. This chain joins TRBV7-6 and TRBJ2-1, with TRBD2 matching over 13 bases. V shed 8 bases and J 4 bases; nucleotides not matched to a gene: 8. The germline gives CDR1 SGHVS, CDR2 FNYEAQ. The CDR3 runs to 16 residues.

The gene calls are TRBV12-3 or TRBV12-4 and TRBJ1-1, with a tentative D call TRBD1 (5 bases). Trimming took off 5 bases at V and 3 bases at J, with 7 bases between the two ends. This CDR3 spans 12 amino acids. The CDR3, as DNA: TGTGCCAGCAGTCCAGGGTACACTGAAGCTTTCTTT. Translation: CASSPGYTEAFF.

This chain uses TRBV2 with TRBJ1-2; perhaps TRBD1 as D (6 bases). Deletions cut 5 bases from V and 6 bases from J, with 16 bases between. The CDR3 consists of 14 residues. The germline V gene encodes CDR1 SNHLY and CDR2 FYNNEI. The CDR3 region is CASSTGFLPDGYTF. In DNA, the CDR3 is TGTGCCAGCAGTACAGGGTTCCTCCCGGATGGCTACACCTTC. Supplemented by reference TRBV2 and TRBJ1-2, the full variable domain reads EPEVTQTPSHQVTQMGQEVILRCVPISNHLYFYWYRQILGQKVEFLVSFYNNEISEKSEIFDDQFSVERPDGSNFTLKIRSTKLEDSAMYFCASSTGFLPDGYTFGSGTRLTVV.

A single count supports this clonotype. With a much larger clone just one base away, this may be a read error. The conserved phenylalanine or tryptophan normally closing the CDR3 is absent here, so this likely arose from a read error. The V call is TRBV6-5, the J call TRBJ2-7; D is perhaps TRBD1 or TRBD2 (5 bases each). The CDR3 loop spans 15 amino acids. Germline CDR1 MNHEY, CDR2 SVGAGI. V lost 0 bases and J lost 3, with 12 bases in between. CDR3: CASSYSNGDLYEQYL. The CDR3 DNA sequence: TGTGCCAGCAGTTACTCGAACGGGGACCTCTACGAGCAGTACTTG.

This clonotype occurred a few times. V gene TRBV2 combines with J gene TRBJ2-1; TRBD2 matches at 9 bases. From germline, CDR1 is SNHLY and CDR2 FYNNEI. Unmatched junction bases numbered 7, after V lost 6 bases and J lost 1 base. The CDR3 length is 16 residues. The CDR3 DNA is TGTGCCAGCAGGGCGATAGCGGGAGCTTCCTACAATGAGCAGTTCTTC. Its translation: CASRAIAGASYNEQFF.

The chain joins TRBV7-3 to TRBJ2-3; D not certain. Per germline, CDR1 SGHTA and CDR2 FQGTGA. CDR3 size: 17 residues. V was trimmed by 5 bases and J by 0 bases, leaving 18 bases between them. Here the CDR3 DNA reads TGTGCCAGCAGCCAGTGGGGAACGGTTACTAGCACAGATACGCAGTATTTT. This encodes CASSQWGTVTSTDTQYF. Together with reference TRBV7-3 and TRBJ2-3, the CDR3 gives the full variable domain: GAGVSQTPSNKVTEKGKYVELRCDPISGHTALYWYRQSLGQGPEFLIYFQGTGAADDSGLPNDRFFAVRPEGSVSTLKIQRTERGDSAVYLCASSQWGTVTSTDTQYFGPGTRLTVL.

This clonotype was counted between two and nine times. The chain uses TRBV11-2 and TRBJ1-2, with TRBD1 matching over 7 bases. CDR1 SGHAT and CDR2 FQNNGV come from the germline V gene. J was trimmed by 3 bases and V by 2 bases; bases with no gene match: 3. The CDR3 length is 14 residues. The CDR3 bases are TGTGCCAGCAGCTTAATCAGGGGGGACTATGGCTACACCTTC. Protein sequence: CASSLIRGDYGYTF. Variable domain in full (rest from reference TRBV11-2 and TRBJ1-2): EAGVAQSPRYKIIEKRQSVAFWCNPISGHATLYWYQQILGQGPKLLIQFQNNGVVDDSQLPKDRFSAERLKGVDSTLKIQPAKLEDSAVYLCASSLIRGDYGYTFGSGTRLTVV.

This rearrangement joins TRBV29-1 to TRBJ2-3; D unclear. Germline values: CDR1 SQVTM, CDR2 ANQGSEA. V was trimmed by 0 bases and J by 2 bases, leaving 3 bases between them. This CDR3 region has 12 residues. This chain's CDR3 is CSVEDNTDTQYF. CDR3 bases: TGCAGCGTTGAAGACAACACAGATACGCAGTATTTT.

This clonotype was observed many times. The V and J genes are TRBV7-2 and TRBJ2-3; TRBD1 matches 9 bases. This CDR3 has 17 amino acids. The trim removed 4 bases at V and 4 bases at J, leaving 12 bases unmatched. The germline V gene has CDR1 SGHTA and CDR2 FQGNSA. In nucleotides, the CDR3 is TGTGCCAGCAGCTACACCACCGGGACAGGGCAATCAGATACGCAGTATTTT. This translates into CASSYTTGTGQSDTQYF.

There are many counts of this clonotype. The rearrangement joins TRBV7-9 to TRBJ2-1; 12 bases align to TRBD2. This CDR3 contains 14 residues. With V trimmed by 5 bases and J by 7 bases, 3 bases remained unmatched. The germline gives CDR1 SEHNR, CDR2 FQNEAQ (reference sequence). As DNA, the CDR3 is TGTGCCAGCAGCCTCGGACTAGCGGGGAATGAGCAGTTCTTC. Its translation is CASSLGLAGNEQFF.

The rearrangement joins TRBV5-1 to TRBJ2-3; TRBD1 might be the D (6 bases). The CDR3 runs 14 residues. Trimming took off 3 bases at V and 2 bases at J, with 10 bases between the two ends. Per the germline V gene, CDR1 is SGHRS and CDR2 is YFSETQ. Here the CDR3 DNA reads TGCGCCAGCAGCTACCGGACAGCCACAGATACGCAGTATTTT. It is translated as CASSYRTATDTQYF.

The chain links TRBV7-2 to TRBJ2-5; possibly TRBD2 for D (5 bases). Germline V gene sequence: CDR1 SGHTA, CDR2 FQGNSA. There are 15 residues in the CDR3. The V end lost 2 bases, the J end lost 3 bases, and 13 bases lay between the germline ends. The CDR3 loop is CASSLSGRRKETQYF. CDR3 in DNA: TGTGCCAGCAGCTTAAGCGGCAGGCGAAAAGAGACCCAGTACTTC.